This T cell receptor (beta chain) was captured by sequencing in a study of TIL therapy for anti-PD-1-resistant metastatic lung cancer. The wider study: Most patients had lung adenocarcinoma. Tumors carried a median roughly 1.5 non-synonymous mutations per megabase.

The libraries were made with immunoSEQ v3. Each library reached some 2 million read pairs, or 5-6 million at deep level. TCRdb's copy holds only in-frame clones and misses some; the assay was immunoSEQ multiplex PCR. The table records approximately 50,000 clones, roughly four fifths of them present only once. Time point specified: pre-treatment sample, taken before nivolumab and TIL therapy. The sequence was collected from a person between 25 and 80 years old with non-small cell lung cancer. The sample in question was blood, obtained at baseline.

DNA for the CDR3: TGCGCCAGCTCGATTTGGGACAGGGAAGAGACCCAGTACTTC. It yields the protein CASSIWDREETQYF. V is TRBV4-1 and J is TRBJ2-5; 9 bases map to TRBD1. In germline, CDR1 is MGHRA, CDR2 YSYEKL. The CDR3 consists of 14 residues. Trimming removed 8 bases from V and 3 bases from J; junction bases left unmatched: 7.